Below, 32 T cell receptor beta chains from the same sample are listed, as sequenced in a study of HIV-infected children after antiretroviral therapy interruption. RNA-based 3' RACE libraries used unique molecular identifiers. One entry per CDR3 protein, called by TCRdb with MiXCR from the 3' RACE reads. The repertoire has approximately 96,000 distinct CDR3 sequences, about 7% of them found once; the top ten carry 0.85% to 1.3%. Treatment described: PENTA 11 planned treatment interruption arm or continuous ART arm. The source material was CD45RA+ CD4+ T cells from PBMCs, pooled from several time points, sampled from a donor given antiretroviral therapy, either interrupted or continuous. The subset: naive CD4+ CD45RA+ CD45RO- T cells. The source of these receptors is a pool of human donors with HIV.

This clonotype was observed at least ten times. V and J are TRBV7-9 and TRBJ2-1; D ambiguous. The germline CDR1 and CDR2 sequences are SEHNR and FQNEAQ (reference sequence). Trimming removed 5 bases from V and 7 bases from J, with 18 bases in between. The CDR3 is 15 residues long. The CDR3 reads CASSLLYRSANEQFF. The CDR3 nucleotides are TGTGCCAGCAGCCTACTCTATCGTTCGGCGAATGAGCAGTTCTTC. Supplemented by reference TRBV7-9 and TRBJ2-1, the full variable domain reads DTGVSQNPRHKITKRGQNVTFRCDPISEHNRLYWYRQTLGQGPEFLTYFQNEAQLEKSRLLSDRFSAERPKGSFSTLEIQRTEQGDSAMYLCASSLLYRSANEQFFGPGTRLTVL.

The rearrangement joins TRBV4-1 to TRBJ2-1; the D gene is possibly TRBD1 (6 bases). Trimming removed 4 bases at V and 9 bases at J, with 16 bases between. Germline CDR1 and CDR2: MGHRA and YSYEKL. The CDR3 is 14 amino acids. CDR3 in amino acids: CASSRNTGPGEQFF. The CDR3 coding sequence is TGCGCCAGCAGCCGCAACACAGGGCCGGGTGAGCAGTTCTTC.

This clonotype was recorded many times. The chain recombines TRBV3-1 with TRBJ2-3; D not resolved. The V gene lost 1 base and the J gene lost 2 bases, with 7 bases spanning the gap. The CDR3 is 14 amino acids. CDR1 is LGHDT and CDR2 is YNNKEL in the germline V gene (reference sequence). CDR3 DNA: TGTGCCAGCAGCCAAGTCATGACCACAGATACGCAGTATTTT. It yields the protein CASSQVMTTDTQYF.

This clonotype was observed many times. The chain recombines TRBV6-5 with TRBJ2-5; 8 bases map to TRBD2. V lost 0 bases, J lost 2 bases, and 8 bases stayed unmatched. Germline V gene lookup returns CDR1 MNHEY and CDR2 SVGAGI. The CDR3 loop spans 17 amino acids. The CDR3 coding sequence is TGTGCCAGCAGTTACTCCCGTGGAGCGGGGGAACAAGAGACCCAGTACTTC. The encoded protein is CASSYSRGAGEQETQYF.

This clonotype occurred many times. The chain uses TRBV30 and TRBJ2-1, with unresolved D. Germline CDR1 reads GTSNPN; CDR2 reads SVGIG (reference sequence). This CDR3 comprises 17 residues. Trimming removed 5 bases from V and 2 bases from J, with 22 bases in between. Here the CDR3 reads CAWGRGFERTAYNEQFF. For the CDR3, the DNA is TGTGCCTGGGGCCGAGGCTTCGAGAGAACCGCCTACAATGAGCAGTTCTTC.

CDR3 in DNA: TGCGCCAGCAGCTTGCGATTTCCCGGGACAGGGTTTTCTTCCACCGGGGAGCTGTTTTTT. As protein: CASSLRFPGTGFSSTGELFF. The chain links TRBV5-1 to TRBJ2-2; TRBD1 matches 9 bases. V shed 1 base and J 4 bases; nucleotides not matched to a gene: 17. The CDR3 length is 20 residues. The germline gives CDR1 SGHRS, CDR2 YFSETQ. The full variable domain, its missing parts supplied by reference TRBV5-1 and TRBJ2-2, is KAGVTQTPRYLIKTRGQQVTLSCSPISGHRSVSWYQQTPGQGLQFLFEYFSETQRNKGNFPGRFSGRQFSNSRSEMNVSTLELGDSALYLCASSLRFPGTGFSSTGELFFGEGSRLTVL.

This clonotype came up many times. V and J are TRBV6-5 and TRBJ2-2, with 8 bases aligning to TRBD1. The CDR3 consists of 15 residues. J gave up 7 bases and V 2 bases, and 6 bases lay outside the gene matches. The V gene's germline CDR1 is MNHEY and CDR2 SVGAGI. The CDR3 is CASSYRGQGGGELFF. CDR3 nucleotide sequence: TGTGCCAGCAGTTACAGAGGACAGGGCGGCGGGGAGCTGTTTTTT.

This chain's CDR3 is CASSYSRFKETQYF. For the CDR3, the DNA is TGTGCCAGCAGTTACTCGAGGTTTAAAGAGACCCAGTACTTC. The rearrangement uses TRBV6-6 and TRBJ2-5; D remains unclear. The CDR3 totals 14 residues. V dropped 0 bases and J dropped 3 bases, with 8 bases sitting between them. Germline V CDR1 and CDR2: MNHNY, SVGAGI (reference sequence).

J is TRBJ2-2 and V is TRBV6-2 or TRBV6-3; D unclear. Looked up from germline, CDR1 is MNHEY and CDR2 is SVGEGT. The CDR3 totals 13 residues. V shed 1 base and J shed 4 bases, with 4 bases lying between them. The CDR3 nucleotides are TGTGCCAGCAGTTACTATGGCACCGGGGAGCTGTTTTTT. Amino acids: CASSYYGTGELFF.

The rearrangement joins TRBV5-1 to TRBJ2-4, with a possible D match to TRBD2 (6 bases). V lost 2 bases, J lost 5 bases, and 23 bases lay in between. CDR3 size: 18 residues. Germline V gives CDR1 SGHRS, CDR2 YFSETQ. This chain's CDR3 is CASSFIPPGEYGENIQYF. CDR3 nucleotide sequence: TGCGCCAGCAGCTTTATTCCGCCGGGGGAATATGGCGAAAACATTCAGTACTTC.

About this clonotype itself: A much larger clone differs by one base, so this may be a read error. The chain uses TRBV3-1 and TRBJ2-5, with TRBD2 as a possible D gene (6 bases). This CDR3 comprises 13 residues. The germline CDR1 and CDR2 sequences are LGHDT and YNNKEL (reference sequence). CDR3 bases: TGTGCCGGCAGCCAAGGGACTTTCGAGACCCAGTACTTC. This sequence encodes CAGSQGTFETQYF.

This clonotype was seen many times. The gene calls are TRBV6-2 or TRBV6-3 and TRBJ1-1; 12 nucleotides align to TRBD1. The CDR3 runs to 19 residues. V trimming: 2 bases; J trimming: 1 base; junction bases outside the gene matches: 11. Germline CDR1 MNHEY, CDR2 SVGEGT. The CDR3 sequence is CASSYPFSGTGGANTEAFF. The DNA for the CDR3 is TGTGCCAGCAGTTACCCATTCTCCGGGACAGGGGGCGCGAACACTGAAGCTTTCTTT.

This clonotype came up many times. The V gene is TRBV5-1, the J gene TRBJ1-1; the D gene is possibly TRBD1 (5 bases). Per germline, CDR1 SGHRS and CDR2 YFSETQ. Trimming shortened V by 2 bases and J by 0 bases, and 14 bases separated the two germline ends. The CDR3 length is 16 residues. The CDR3: CASSFPREGLNTEAFF. The CDR3 nucleotides are TGCGCCAGCAGCTTTCCCAGGGAAGGCTTGAACACTGAAGCTTTCTTT.

At least ten counts were recorded for this clonotype. The rearrangement joins TRBV6-1 to TRBJ2-7, with 7 bases aligning to TRBD1. V dropped 7 bases and J dropped 0; count of bases not matched to a gene: 6. This CDR3 has 14 residues. CDR1 MNHNS and CDR2 SASEGT come from the germline V gene. The CDR3 region has the DNA TGTGCCAGCAAACCGGGACAGAGCTCCTACGAGCAGTACTTC. The encoded protein is CASKPGQSSYEQYF.

This clonotype was recorded many times. The rearrangement uses TRBV7-3 and TRBJ2-6; D is ambiguous. There are 16 residues in the CDR3. Germline V lookup: CDR1 SGHTA, CDR2 FQGTGA. Trimming cost V 4 bases and J 1 base, with 11 bases left between them. CDR3 coding DNA: TGTGCCAGCAGCTCCCTGGGCAGTTCTGGGGCCAACGTCCTGACTTTC. Its protein is CASSSLGSSGANVLTF.

The chain combines TRBV5-1 with TRBJ2-3; D ambiguous. From germline, CDR1 is SGHRS and CDR2 YFSETQ. The CDR3 extends over 14 amino acids. V shed 2 bases and J shed 2 bases, with 9 bases lying between them. The CDR3 reads CASSFDGATDTQYF. The CDR3 DNA reads as TGCGCCAGCAGCTTTGACGGAGCCACAGATACGCAGTATTTT.

Details on this clonotype: An end of the junction differs from the germline gene, which may be a read error. V gene TRBV7-4 combines with J gene TRBJ2-7; possibly TRBD2 for D (5 bases). The CDR3 totals 12 residues. Germline CDR1 SGHVT, CDR2 SQSDAQ. CDR3 residues: CASRTGSYEQYF. The CDR3 bases are TGTGCAAGCAGGACTGGGTCCTATGAACAGTACTTC. Complete variable domain (other parts from reference TRBV7-4 and TRBJ2-7): GAGVSQSPRYKVAKRGRDVALRCDSISGHVTLYWYRQTLGQGSEVLTYSQSDAQRDKSGRPSGRFSAERPERSVSTLKIQRTEQGDSAVYLCASRTGSYEQYFGPGTRLTVT.

This clonotype was seen more than once but under ten times. J is TRBJ2-5 and V is TRBV30; 7 positions agree with TRBD2. In germline, CDR1 is GTSNPN, CDR2 SVGIG (reference sequence). The junction had 2 bases not matched to a gene; V was cut back by 0 bases and J by 4 bases. CDR3 length equals 13 residues. Here the CDR3 reads CAWSVAGVETQYF. The CDR3 DNA reads as TGTGCCTGGAGTGTCGCGGGGGTAGAGACCCAGTACTTC.

This clonotype was counted many times. The CDR3 coding sequence is TGTGCCAGCAGTTTAGTCAGCTCCTACAATGAGCAGTTCTTC. Translation gives CASSLVSSYNEQFF. The V gene is TRBV12-3 or TRBV12-4, the J gene TRBJ2-1, with D uncertain. With 1 base removed from V and 0 bases from J, the gap between germline ends came to 4 bases. The CDR3 is made up of 14 amino acids.

The chain combines TRBV4-1 with TRBJ2-7, with 7 bases aligning to TRBD2. V was pared by 0 bases and J by 5 bases, with 10 bases of the junction left unmatched. The CDR3 extends over 16 amino acids. Germline CDR1 MGHRA, CDR2 YSYEKL. The CDR3 DNA sequence: TGCGCCAGCAGCCAAGAAATAGCGGGCCAGGTAGACGAGCAGTACTTC. It is translated as CASSQEIAGQVDEQYF.

In its sample, this clonotype was seen many times. The chain recombines TRBV20-1 with TRBJ2-5; D call uncertain. V was pared by 3 bases and J by 4 bases, with 15 bases between. The CDR3 has 14 amino acids. CDR1 DFQATT and CDR2 SNEGSKA come from the germline V gene (reference sequence). CDR3 amino acids: CSARDRAPRETQYF. As DNA, the CDR3 is TGCAGTGCTAGGGACCGGGCTCCCCGAGAGACCCAGTACTTC.

Details on this clonotype: Possible read error: a much larger clone is one base away. J is TRBJ2-1 and V is TRBV5-5; D uncertain. This CDR3 is 13 amino acids long. The germline V gene encodes CDR1 SGHKS and CDR2 YYEKEE (reference sequence). Trimming left V 2 bases short and J 7 bases short, with 10 bases between. The CDR3 nucleotides are TGTGCCAGCAGCTTTATAAACCGAAATGAGCAGTTCTTC. Amino acid sequence: CASSFINRNEQFF.

The rearrangement links TRBV29-1 to TRBJ1-3; D unresolved. This CDR3 is 12 amino acids long. CDR1 and CDR2 from the germline V gene are SQVTM and ANQGSEA. Trimming took off 4 bases at V and 5 bases at J, with 9 bases between the two ends. The DNA for the CDR3 is TGCAGCGTTGGGGTCGGAAGAAACACCATATATTTT. Residues: CSVGVGRNTIYF.

This clonotype turned up a few times. The chain has TRBV7-3 and TRBJ1-5; D not certain. V was pared by 1 base and J by 7 bases, with 8 bases between. The germline V gene encodes CDR1 SGHTA and CDR2 FQGTGA. The CDR3 loop spans 13 amino acids. CDR3 coding DNA: TGTGCCAGCAGCTTAAATTCGCGGCAGCCCCAGCATTTT. Residues: CASSLNSRQPQHF.

Ten or more counts support this clonotype. The CDR3 is CASSPPFRPYEQYF. CDR3 sequence (DNA): TGTGCCAGCAGCCCCCCCTTTAGGCCCTACGAGCAGTACTTC. V usage is TRBV5-5 and J usage is TRBJ2-7; D is unclear. V was trimmed by 4 bases and J by 2 bases, leaving 13 bases between them. The CDR3 spans 14 residues. Germline CDR1 is SGHKS and CDR2 is YYEKEE (reference sequence).

This clonotype was observed many times. The chain employs TRBV6-2 or TRBV6-3 and TRBJ1-2, with a tentative D call TRBD1 (5 bases). The CDR3 sequence is 14 residues long. Per germline, CDR1 MNHEY and CDR2 SVGEGT. Trimming pared 0 bases from V and 4 bases from J, leaving 9 bases between. The CDR3 here is CASSYSDSPYGYTF. Here the CDR3 DNA reads TGTGCCAGCAGTTACTCCGACAGTCCCTATGGCTACACCTTC.

The V call is TRBV5-1, the J call TRBJ1-6; TRBD1 aligns across 8 bases. V lost 1 base and J lost 8; bases outside the gene matches: 2. The CDR3 length is 14 residues. Per the germline V gene, CDR1 is SGHRS and CDR2 is YFSETQ. CDR3 sequence reads: CASSLQGADSPLHF. The CDR3 DNA sequence: TGCGCCAGCAGCTTGCAGGGGGCCGATTCACCCCTCCACTTT.

This clonotype has only a few counts. The chain has TRBV19 and TRBJ1-2; tentative D call: TRBD1 (6 bases). CDR3 size: 12 residues. V was shortened by 10 bases and J by 3 bases, with 12 bases between the two germline ends. In germline, CDR1 is LNHDA, CDR2 SQIVND (reference sequence). CDR3 sequence (DNA): TGTGCCACCGTGGACAGCTACTATGGCTACACCTTC. Protein product: CATVDSYYGYTF.

The sample holds many counts of this clonotype. V and J are TRBV7-9 and TRBJ1-5, with D possibly TRBD1 on 5 matching bases. Trimming removed 4 bases at V and 1 base at J, with 17 bases between. CDR1 is SEHNR and CDR2 is FQNEAQ in the germline V gene (reference sequence). The CDR3 has 17 residues. CDR3 sequence: CASSSWGGDASNQPQHF. Written as DNA, the CDR3 is TGTGCCAGCAGCTCCTGGGGAGGGGATGCGAGCAATCAGCCCCAGCATTTT. The full variable domain, with the rest looked up from reference TRBV7-9 and TRBJ1-5, is DTGVSQNPRHKITKRGQNVTFRCDPISEHNRLYWYRQTLGQGPEFLTYFQNEAQLEKSRLLSDRFSAERPKGSFSTLEIQRTEQGDSAMYLCASSSWGGDASNQPQHFGDGTRLSIL.

At least ten counts were recorded for this clonotype. The genes are TRBV6-1 and TRBJ2-7; D is unclear. The CDR3 has 12 amino acids. The V end was cut by 2 bases, the J end by 4 bases, with 6 bases between. Germline V gene lookup returns CDR1 MNHNS and CDR2 SASEGT. This chain's CDR3 is CASSEREYEQYF. The CDR3 DNA follows: TGTGCCAGCAGTGAACGCGAGTACGAGCAGTACTTC.

The chain recombines TRBV18 with TRBJ2-5; D not certain. The CDR3 runs 14 residues. Germline CDR1 KGHSH, CDR2 LQKENI. V lost 1 base, J lost 4 bases, and 10 bases lay in between. The CDR3 region is CASSPQSNPETQYF. The CDR3 DNA reads TGTGCCAGCTCACCACAAAGCAACCCAGAGACCCAGTACTTC.

This clonotype appeared many times. The CDR3 loop reads CASSLAGASSYEQYF. In nucleotides, the CDR3 is TGTGCCAGCAGCTTGGCTGGGGCTAGCTCCTACGAGCAGTACTTC. The chain couples TRBV5-4 to TRBJ2-7; possible D gene TRBD1, 5 bases. CDR3 length: 15 residues. Germline V gene data show CDR1 as SGHNT and CDR2 as YYREEE (reference sequence). The ends were cut back, 0 bases at V and 0 bases at J, with 10 bases in the middle.